The rows below give T cell receptor beta chains drawn from one sample of a study of cytomegalovirus exposure and HLA in healthy donors. TCRdb's table, derived via immunoSEQ multiplex PCR, lists solely in-frame clones and lacks some. The table has approximately 64,000 clones, around 77% seen once. The sequenced material came from PBMCs. The receptor set was obtained from a male donor in good health and CMV-seropositive. Both conserved end residues are part of each CDR3. D genes are given only for firm matches. Clone sizes are given selectively: once, few, many, or a class where the clone is expanded.

CDR3 DNA: TGTGCCAGCAGCTTGGAGGGGCGGACTGAAGCTTTCTTT
CDR3 protein: CASSLEGRTEAFF
D gene: NA
V gene: TRBV5-5
clone size: NA
J gene: TRBJ1-1

CDR3 DNA: TGTGCCAGCATCCCAGGCCTTAATTCACCCCTCCACTTT
CDR3 protein: CASIPGLNSPLHF
D gene: NA
V gene: TRBV2
clone size: NA
J gene: TRBJ1-6

CDR3 DNA: TGCAGCGTTGTACTAGCGAACACCGGGGAGCTGTTTTTT
CDR3 protein: CSVVLANTGELFF
D gene: NA
V gene: TRBV29-1
clone size: NA
J gene: TRBJ2-2

CDR3 DNA: TGTGCCAGCAGCTTGGTGGGACGGACTATGCGCTACACCTTC
CDR3 protein: CASSLVGRTMRYTF
D gene: NA
V gene: TRBV7-2
clone size: NA
J gene: TRBJ1-2

CDR3 DNA: TGTTCCAGCTCTGCGGGACTCGAGACCCAGTACTTC
CDR3 protein: CSSSAGLETQYF
D gene: NA
V gene: TRBV7-9
clone size: NA
J gene: TRBJ2-5

CDR3 DNA: TGTGCCAGCACCGAGCGGGGACAGGGACACGAGACCCAGTACTTC
CDR3 protein: CASTERGQGHETQYF
D gene: TRBD1
V gene: TRBV6-4
clone size: NA
J gene: TRBJ2-5

CDR3 DNA: TGTGCCAGCAGCTCTGACGGGAATTCACCCCTCCACTTT
CDR3 protein: CASSSDGNSPLHF
D gene: NA
V gene: TRBV11-1
clone size: NA
J gene: TRBJ1-6

CDR3 DNA: TGTGCCAGCAGCCAAAGCGGGGGGGGAGAGACCCAGTACTTC
CDR3 protein: CASSQSGGGETQYF
D gene: TRBD2
V gene: TRBV7-2
clone size: few
J gene: TRBJ2-5

CDR3 DNA: TGTGCCAGCAGCTCCCCGGGACTAGCGGGGCCCTCAGGGGAGCTGTTTTTT
CDR3 protein: CASSSPGLAGPSGELFF
D gene: TRBD2
V gene: TRBV7-8
clone size: NA
J gene: TRBJ2-2

CDR3 DNA: TGTGCCAGCAGCCGCAGTGTGGGGAGGACGGGCACCGGGGAGCTGTTTTTT
CDR3 protein: CASSRSVGRTGTGELFF
D gene: NA
V gene: TRBV4-2
clone size: NA
J gene: TRBJ2-2

CDR3 DNA: TGTGCCAGTACCCTTGGGGCAGGGGCGAACACTGAAGCTTTCTTT
CDR3 protein: CASTLGAGANTEAFF
D gene: NA
V gene: TRBV19
clone size: once
J gene: TRBJ1-1

CDR3 DNA: TGCGCCAGCAGCCAAGATACTGGACTAGATTGGGAGACCCAGTACTTC
CDR3 protein: CASSQDTGLDWETQYF
D gene: TRBD2
V gene: TRBV4-3
clone size: NA
J gene: TRBJ2-5

CDR3 DNA: TGTGCCAGCAGTTACTCTGAGGGAAATGACTATGGCTACACCTTC
CDR3 protein: CASSYSEGNDYGYTF
D gene: NA
V gene: TRBV6-6
clone size: once
J gene: TRBJ1-2

CDR3 DNA: TGCGCCAGCAGCTTTAGACAGGACCATAACACTGAAGCTTTCTTT
CDR3 protein: CASSFRQDHNTEAFF
D gene: NA
V gene: TRBV5-1
clone size: NA
J gene: TRBJ1-1

CDR3 DNA: TGCGCCAGCAGCCAAGGAACCCAGGCGGGGGGGCTCGATACGCAGTATTTT
CDR3 protein: CASSQGTQAGGLDTQYF
D gene: TRBD2
V gene: TRBV4-3
clone size: NA
J gene: TRBJ2-3

CDR3 DNA: TGCGCCAGCAGCCACACATACAATGAGCAGTTCTTC
CDR3 protein: CASSHTYNEQFF
D gene: NA
V gene: TRBV4-3
clone size: NA
J gene: TRBJ2-1

CDR3 DNA: TGTGCCAGCAGCCCCCGCGGGGGGGCCTCCTACAATGAGCAGTTCTTC
CDR3 protein: CASSPRGGASYNEQFF
D gene: TRBD2
V gene: TRBV4-2
clone size: NA
J gene: TRBJ2-1

CDR3 DNA: TGTGCCTCAAGGGGACAGCTAGATCTTGGAAACACCATATATTTT
CDR3 protein: CASRGQLDLGNTIYF
D gene: TRBD1
V gene: TRBV10-3
clone size: NA
J gene: TRBJ1-3

CDR3 DNA: TGTGCCAGCTCACCCGAGGGCACTGAAGCTTTCTTT
CDR3 protein: CASSPEGTEAFF
D gene: NA
V gene: TRBV18
clone size: NA
J gene: TRBJ1-1

CDR3 DNA: TGTGCCAGCAGCCCGGAGGTGGACAATTCACCCCTCCACTTT
CDR3 protein: CASSPEVDNSPLHF
D gene: NA
V gene: TRBV7-9
clone size: NA
J gene: TRBJ1-6

CDR3 DNA: TGTGCCAGCGGGTCCTACAGGGGTCTCAACTATGGCTACACCTTC
CDR3 protein: CASGSYRGLNYGYTF
D gene: TRBD1
V gene: TRBV5-4
clone size: once
J gene: TRBJ1-2

CDR3 DNA: TGTGCCAGCAGCTCGGACAGAAGAAACACCATATATTTT
CDR3 protein: CASSSDRRNTIYF
D gene: NA
V gene: TRBV7-2
clone size: NA
J gene: TRBJ1-3

CDR3 DNA: TGTGCCAGCGCGGCGGGGGGTAGTAATCAGCCCCAGCATTTT
CDR3 protein: CASAAGGSNQPQHF
D gene: NA
V gene: TRBV28
clone size: NA
J gene: TRBJ1-5

CDR3 DNA: TGTGCCAGCAAAGGGCTTTCGACTAGCGGTTCCTACGAGCAGTACTTC
CDR3 protein: CASKGLSTSGSYEQYF
D gene: TRBD2
V gene: TRBV2
clone size: NA
J gene: TRBJ2-7

CDR3 DNA: TGTGCCAGCAGACCTCAGGGAAATGGGCCCTATTCACCCCTCCACTTT
CDR3 protein: CASRPQGNGPYSPLHF
D gene: NA
V gene: TRBV27
clone size: NA
J gene: TRBJ1-6

CDR3 DNA: TGTGCCAGCAGCCCTCGGACAGGGGGAGGTGAGCAGTTCTTC
CDR3 protein: CASSPRTGGGEQFF
D gene: TRBD1
V gene: TRBV9
clone size: NA
J gene: TRBJ2-1

CDR3 DNA: TGTGCCAGCAGCCAAGTCGGTAGGGAGTACGAGCAGTACTTC
CDR3 protein: CASSQVGREYEQYF
D gene: NA
V gene: TRBV4-2
clone size: NA
J gene: TRBJ2-7

CDR3 DNA: TGCAGCGTTGCTATGCAGGGGAATGAGCAGTTCTTC
CDR3 protein: CSVAMQGNEQFF
D gene: NA
V gene: TRBV29-1
clone size: NA
J gene: TRBJ2-1

CDR3 DNA: TGTGCCAGCAGCTTAGTAGGAGGAGGTAGTTCACCCCTCCACTTT
CDR3 protein: CASSLVGGGSSPLHF
D gene: NA
V gene: TRBV7-2
clone size: once
J gene: TRBJ1-6

CDR3 DNA: TGTGCCAGCAGTGACTCGAGCGGGGGGGCCACCGGGGAGCTGTTTTTT
CDR3 protein: CASSDSSGGATGELFF
D gene: TRBD2
V gene: TRBV6-4
clone size: few
J gene: TRBJ2-2

CDR3 DNA: TGTGCCAGCAGTGAAACGACAGGGGGCTTGGAAAATACGCAGTATTTT
CDR3 protein: CASSETTGGLENTQYF
D gene: TRBD1
V gene: TRBV27
clone size: few
J gene: TRBJ2-3

CDR3 DNA: TGCGCCAGCAGCCAAGGGCCACCTCCGAACACCGGGGAGCTGTTTTTT
CDR3 protein: CASSQGPPPNTGELFF
D gene: NA
V gene: TRBV4-3
clone size: few
J gene: TRBJ2-2

CDR3 DNA: TGTGCCAGCAGTTCCCCCGGGACAGGGGGAAGTTTCTATGGCTACACCTTC
CDR3 protein: CASSSPGTGGSFYGYTF
D gene: TRBD1
V gene: TRBV28
clone size: NA
J gene: TRBJ1-2

CDR3 DNA: TGCGCCAGCAGCTCGGGGTCCAGCTCCTACGAGCAGTACTTC
CDR3 protein: CASSSGSSSYEQYF
D gene: NA
V gene: TRBV5-1
clone size: NA
J gene: TRBJ2-7

CDR3 DNA: TGTGCCAGCAGCTTGACAGGGAGCAGAGACACTGAAGCTTTCTTT
CDR3 protein: CASSLTGSRDTEAFF
D gene: TRBD1
V gene: TRBV7-9
clone size: NA
J gene: TRBJ1-1

CDR3 DNA: TGTGCCAGCTCACCATACAACTCCTACGAGCAGTACTTC
CDR3 protein: CASSPYNSYEQYF
D gene: NA
V gene: TRBV18
clone size: NA
J gene: TRBJ2-7

CDR3 DNA: TGTGCCAGCAGCTCGTCCCCGAACACCGGGGAGCTGTTTTTT
CDR3 protein: CASSSSPNTGELFF
D gene: NA
V gene: TRBV7-9
clone size: NA
J gene: TRBJ2-2

CDR3 DNA: TGCAGCGTTCAAACAGGGGCCTACGAGCAGTACTTC
CDR3 protein: CSVQTGAYEQYF
D gene: TRBD1
V gene: TRBV29-1
clone size: NA
J gene: TRBJ2-7

CDR3 DNA: TGCGCCAGCGCGGGGGGAGGAGTAGATACGCAGTATTTT
CDR3 protein: CASAGGGVDTQYF
D gene: TRBD2
V gene: TRBV5-1
clone size: NA
J gene: TRBJ2-3

CDR3 DNA: TGTGCCAGCAGCGTTAGCGGGGCATCCTCCTACGAGCAGTACTTC
CDR3 protein: CASSVSGASSYEQYF
D gene: TRBD2
V gene: TRBV9
clone size: once
J gene: TRBJ2-7